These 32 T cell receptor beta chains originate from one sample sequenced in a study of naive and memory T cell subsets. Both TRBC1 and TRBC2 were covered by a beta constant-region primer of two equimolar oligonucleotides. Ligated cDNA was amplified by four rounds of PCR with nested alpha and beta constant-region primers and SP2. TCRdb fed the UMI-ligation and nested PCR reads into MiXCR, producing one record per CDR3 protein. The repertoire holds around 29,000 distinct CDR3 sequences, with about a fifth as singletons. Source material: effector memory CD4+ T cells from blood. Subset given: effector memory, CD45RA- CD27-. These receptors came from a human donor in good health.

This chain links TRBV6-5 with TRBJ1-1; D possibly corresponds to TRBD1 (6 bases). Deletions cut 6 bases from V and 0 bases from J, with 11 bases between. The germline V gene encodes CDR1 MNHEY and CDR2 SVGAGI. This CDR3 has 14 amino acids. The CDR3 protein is CASRLGHLNTEAFF. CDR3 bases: TGTGCCAGCAGGCTGGGACACTTGAACACTGAAGCTTTCTTT.

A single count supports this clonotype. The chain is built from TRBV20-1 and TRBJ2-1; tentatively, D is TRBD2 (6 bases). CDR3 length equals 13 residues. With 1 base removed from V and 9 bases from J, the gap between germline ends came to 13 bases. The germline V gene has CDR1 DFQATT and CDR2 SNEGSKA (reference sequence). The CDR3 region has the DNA TGCAGTGCTAGAGGCGGGGAAGTCGGTGAGCAGTTCTTC. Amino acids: CSARGGEVGEQFF.

The CDR3 spells CAVRGKPEAFF. The CDR3, as DNA: TGTGCCGTACGGGGGAAGCCTGAAGCTTTCTTT. The chain has TRBV28 and TRBJ1-1; possibly TRBD1 for D (5 bases). Germline loops: CDR1 MDHEN, CDR2 SYDVKM. Trimming took 11 bases from V and 6 from J, leaving 13 bases between them. The CDR3 is made up of 11 amino acids.

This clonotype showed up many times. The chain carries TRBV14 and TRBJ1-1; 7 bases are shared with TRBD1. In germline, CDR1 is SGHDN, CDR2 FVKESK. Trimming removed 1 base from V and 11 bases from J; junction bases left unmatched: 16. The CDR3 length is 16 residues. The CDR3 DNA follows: TGTGCCAGCAGCCAAGTTCTACAGCTAAGACAGGGTACGGCTTTCTTT. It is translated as CASSQVLQLRQGTAFF. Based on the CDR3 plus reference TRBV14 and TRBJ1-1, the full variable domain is EAGVTQFPSHSVIEKGQTVTLRCDPISGHDNLYWYRRVMGKEIKFLLHFVKESKQDESGMPNNRFLAERTGGTYSTLKVQPAELEDSGVYFCASSQVLQLRQGTAFFGQGTRLTVV.

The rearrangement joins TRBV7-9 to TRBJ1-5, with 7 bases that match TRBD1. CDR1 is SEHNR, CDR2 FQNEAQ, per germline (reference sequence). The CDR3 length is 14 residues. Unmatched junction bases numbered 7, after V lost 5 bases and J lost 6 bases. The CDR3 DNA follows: TGTGCCAGCAGCCCGGACAGGAACGGTCAGCCCCAGCATTTT. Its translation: CASSPDRNGQPQHF.

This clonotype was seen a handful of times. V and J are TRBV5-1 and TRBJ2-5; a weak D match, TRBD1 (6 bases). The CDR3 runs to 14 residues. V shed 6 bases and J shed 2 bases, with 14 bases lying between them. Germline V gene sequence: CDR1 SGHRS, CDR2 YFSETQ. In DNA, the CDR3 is TGCGCCAGCACGATGGGGGCAGAACAAGAGACCCAGTACTTC. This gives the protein CASTMGAEQETQYF.

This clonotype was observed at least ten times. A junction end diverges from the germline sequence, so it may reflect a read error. CDR3 amino acids: CASSQAPGLAGAQPLF. CDR3 DNA sequence: TGTGCCAGCAGCCAAGCGCCGGGACTAGCGGGAGCTCAACCCCTCTTC. The J gene is TRBJ2-1, the V gene TRBV3-1; 14 bases are a match to TRBD2. The length of the CDR3 is 16 residues. Looked up from germline, CDR1 is LGHDT and CDR2 is YNNKEL (reference sequence).

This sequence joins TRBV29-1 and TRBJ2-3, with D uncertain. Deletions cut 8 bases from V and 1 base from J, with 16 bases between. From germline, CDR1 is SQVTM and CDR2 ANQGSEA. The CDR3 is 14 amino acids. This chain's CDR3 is CSSQGYIRTDTQYF. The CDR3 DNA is TGCAGCTCCCAAGGTTATATCCGCACAGATACGCAGTATTTT.

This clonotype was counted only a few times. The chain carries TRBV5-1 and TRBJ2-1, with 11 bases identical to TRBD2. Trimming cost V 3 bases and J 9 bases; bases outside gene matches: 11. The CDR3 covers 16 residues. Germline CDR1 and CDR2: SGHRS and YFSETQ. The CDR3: CASSSQVAGGPSEQFF. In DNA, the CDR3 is TGCGCCAGCAGCTCCCAAGTAGCGGGAGGGCCAAGTGAGCAGTTCTTC.

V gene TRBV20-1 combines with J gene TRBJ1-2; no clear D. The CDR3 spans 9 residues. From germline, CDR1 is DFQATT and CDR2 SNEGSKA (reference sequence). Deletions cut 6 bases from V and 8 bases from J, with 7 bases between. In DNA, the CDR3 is TGCAGTGCGAAGGGAGGCTACACCTTC. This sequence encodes CSAKGGYTF.

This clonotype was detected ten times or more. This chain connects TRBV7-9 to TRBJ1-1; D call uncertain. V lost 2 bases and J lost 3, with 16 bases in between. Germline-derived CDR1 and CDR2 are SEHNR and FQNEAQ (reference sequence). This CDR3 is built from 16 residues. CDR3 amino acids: CASSLTAGFTDTEAFF. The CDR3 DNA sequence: TGTGCCAGCAGCTTAACCGCCGGGTTCACGGACACTGAAGCTTTCTTT.

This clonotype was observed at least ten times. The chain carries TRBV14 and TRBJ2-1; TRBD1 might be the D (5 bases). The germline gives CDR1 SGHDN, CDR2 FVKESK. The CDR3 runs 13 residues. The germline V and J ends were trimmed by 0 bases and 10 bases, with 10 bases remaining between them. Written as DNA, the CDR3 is TGTGCCAGCAGCCAAGATCTTTGGACAGAGCAGTTCTTC. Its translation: CASSQDLWTEQFF. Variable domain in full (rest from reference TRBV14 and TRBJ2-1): EAGVTQFPSHSVIEKGQTVTLRCDPISGHDNLYWYRRVMGKEIKFLLHFVKESKQDESGMPNNRFLAERTGGTYSTLKVQPAELEDSGVYFCASSQDLWTEQFFGPGTRLTVL.

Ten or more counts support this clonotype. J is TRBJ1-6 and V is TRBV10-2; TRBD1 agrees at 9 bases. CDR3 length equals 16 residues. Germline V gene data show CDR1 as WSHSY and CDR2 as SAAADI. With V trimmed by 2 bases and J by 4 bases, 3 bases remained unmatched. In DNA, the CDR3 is TGCGCCAGCAGTGAGCCGGACAGGGGTTATAATTCACCCCTCCACTTT. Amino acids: CASSEPDRGYNSPLHF.

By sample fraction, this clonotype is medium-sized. The DNA of the CDR3 is TGTGCCAGCAGCCGCCGGGACAGGGGGGGCGAGCAGTACTTC. This codes for CASSRRDRGGEQYF. J is TRBJ2-7 and V is TRBV7-2; 11 positions match TRBD1. Losses at the gene ends were 5 bases for V and 6 bases for J; bases not matched to a gene: 6. Germline-derived CDR1 and CDR2 are SGHTA and FQGNSA. This CDR3 is 14 amino acids long.

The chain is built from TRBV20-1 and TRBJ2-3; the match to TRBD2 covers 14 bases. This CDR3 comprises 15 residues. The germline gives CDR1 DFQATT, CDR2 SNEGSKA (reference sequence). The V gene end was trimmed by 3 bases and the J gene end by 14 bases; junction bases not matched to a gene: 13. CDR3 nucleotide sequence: TGCAGTGCTAGGCTCGCCGGGACTAGCGGGAGTAGTGTGTATTTT. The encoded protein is CSARLAGTSGSSVYF.

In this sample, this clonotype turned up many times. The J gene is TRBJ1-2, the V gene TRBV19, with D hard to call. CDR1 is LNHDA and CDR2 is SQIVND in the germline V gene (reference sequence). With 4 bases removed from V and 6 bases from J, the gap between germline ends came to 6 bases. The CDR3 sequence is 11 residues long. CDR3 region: CASSTTHGYTF. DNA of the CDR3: TGTGCCAGTAGTACAACCCATGGCTACACCTTC.

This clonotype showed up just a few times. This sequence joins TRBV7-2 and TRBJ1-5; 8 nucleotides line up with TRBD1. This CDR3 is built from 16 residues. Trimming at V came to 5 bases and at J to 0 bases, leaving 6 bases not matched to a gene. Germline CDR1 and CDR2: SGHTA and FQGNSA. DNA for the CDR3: TGTGCCAGCAGCCTTATCGGGACAGGTAGCAATCAGCCCCAGCATTTT. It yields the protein CASSLIGTGSNQPQHF.

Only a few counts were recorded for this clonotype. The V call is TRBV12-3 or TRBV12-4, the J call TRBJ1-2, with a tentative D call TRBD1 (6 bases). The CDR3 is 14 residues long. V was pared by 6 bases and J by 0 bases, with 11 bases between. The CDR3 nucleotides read TGTGCCAGCAGAACAGGGAAGGCTAACTATGGCTACACCTTC. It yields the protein CASRTGKANYGYTF.

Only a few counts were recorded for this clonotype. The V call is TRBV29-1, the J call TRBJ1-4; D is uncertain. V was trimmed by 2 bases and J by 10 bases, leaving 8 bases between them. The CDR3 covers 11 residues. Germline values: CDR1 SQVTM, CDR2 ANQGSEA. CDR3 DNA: TGCAGCGTTGAATGGTTCGCAAAACTGTTTTTT. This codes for CSVEWFAKLFF.

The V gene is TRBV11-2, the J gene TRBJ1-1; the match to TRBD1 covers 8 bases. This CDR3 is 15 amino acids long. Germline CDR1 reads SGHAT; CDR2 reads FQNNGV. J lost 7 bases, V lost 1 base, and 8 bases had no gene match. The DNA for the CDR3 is TGTGCCAGCAGCTTAGGCTTACAGGGGGTACTTGAAGCTTTCTTT. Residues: CASSLGLQGVLEAFF.

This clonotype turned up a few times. The CDR3 loop is CSVKSEGTQYF. The CDR3, as DNA: TGCAGCGTAAAAAGCGAAGGGACCCAGTACTTC. The chain uses TRBV29-1 and TRBJ2-5; D uncertain. V dropped 6 bases and J dropped 7 bases, with 12 bases sitting between them. Looked up from germline, CDR1 is SQVTM and CDR2 is ANQGSEA. The CDR3 is 11 residues long. Full variable domain (missing parts from reference TRBV29-1 and TRBJ2-5): SAVISQKPSRDICQRGTSLTIQCQVDSQVTMMFWYRQQPGQSLTLIATANQGSEATYESGFVIDKFPISRPNLTFSTLTVSNMSPEDSSIYLCSVKSEGTQYFGPGTRLLVL.

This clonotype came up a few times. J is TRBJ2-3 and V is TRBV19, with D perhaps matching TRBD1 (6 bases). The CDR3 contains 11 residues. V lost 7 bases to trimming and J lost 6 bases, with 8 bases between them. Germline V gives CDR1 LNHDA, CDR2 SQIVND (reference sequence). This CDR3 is CASTDRDTQYF. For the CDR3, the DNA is TGTGCCAGTACCGACAGGGATACGCAGTATTTT.

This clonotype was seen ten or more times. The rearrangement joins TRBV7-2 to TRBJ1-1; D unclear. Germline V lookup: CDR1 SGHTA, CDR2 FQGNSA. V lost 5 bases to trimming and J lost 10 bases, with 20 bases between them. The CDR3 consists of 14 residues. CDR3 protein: CASSRLPETARAFF. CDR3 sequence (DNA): TGTGCCAGCAGCCGTCTGCCGGAGACGGCGAGAGCTTTCTTT.

CDR3 coding DNA: TGTGCCAGCAGCTTGTCCGGGACAGGGGTTGAGACCCAGTACTTC. It is translated as CASSLSGTGVETQYF. The chain joins TRBV7-6 to TRBJ2-5; TRBD1 matches at 10 bases. The CDR3 sequence is 15 residues long. Germline CDR1 reads SGHVS; CDR2 reads FNYEAQ. Losses at the gene ends were 3 bases for V and 5 bases for J; bases not matched to a gene: 6.

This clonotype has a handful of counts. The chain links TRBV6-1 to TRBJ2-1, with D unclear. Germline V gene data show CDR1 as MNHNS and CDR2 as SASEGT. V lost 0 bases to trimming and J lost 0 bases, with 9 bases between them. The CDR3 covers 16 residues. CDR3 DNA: TGTGCCAGCAGTGAAGCTCCAGCTGGCTCCTACAATGAGCAGTTCTTC. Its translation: CASSEAPAGSYNEQFF.

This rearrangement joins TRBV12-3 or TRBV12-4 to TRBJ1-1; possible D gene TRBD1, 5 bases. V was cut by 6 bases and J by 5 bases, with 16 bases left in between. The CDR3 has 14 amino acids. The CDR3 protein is CASSPTGLWTEAFF. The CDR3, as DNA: TGTGCCAGCAGCCCTACAGGTTTGTGGACTGAAGCTTTCTTT.

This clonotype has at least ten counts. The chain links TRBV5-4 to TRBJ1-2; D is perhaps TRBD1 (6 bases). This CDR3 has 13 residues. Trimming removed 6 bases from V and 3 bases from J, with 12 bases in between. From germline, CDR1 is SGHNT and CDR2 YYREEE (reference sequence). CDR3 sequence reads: CASNKGGYYGYTF. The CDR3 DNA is TGTGCCAGCAACAAGGGGGGCTACTATGGCTACACCTTC.

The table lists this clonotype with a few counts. CDR3 residues: CASSKKPTGNNQPQHF. The CDR3 DNA follows: TGTGCCAGCAGTAAGAAACCGACAGGGAACAATCAGCCCCAGCATTTT. V usage is TRBV27 and J usage is TRBJ1-5, with 7 bases identical to TRBD1. The length of the CDR3 is 16 residues. V was clipped by 5 bases and J by 3 bases; unmatched bases: 10. The germline V gene encodes CDR1 MNHEY and CDR2 SMNVEV (reference sequence).

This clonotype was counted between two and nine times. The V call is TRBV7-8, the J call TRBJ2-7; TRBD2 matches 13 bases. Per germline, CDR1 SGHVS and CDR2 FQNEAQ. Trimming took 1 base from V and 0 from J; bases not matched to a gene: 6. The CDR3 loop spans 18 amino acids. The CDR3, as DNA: TGTGCCAGCAGCTTAGGGGGGACTAGCGGGGTCAACTCCTACGAGCAGTACTTC. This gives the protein CASSLGGTSGVNSYEQYF.

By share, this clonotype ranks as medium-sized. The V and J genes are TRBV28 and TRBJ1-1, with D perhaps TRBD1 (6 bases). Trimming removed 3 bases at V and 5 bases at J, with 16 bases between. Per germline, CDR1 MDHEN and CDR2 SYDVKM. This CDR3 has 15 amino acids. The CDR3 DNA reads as TGTGCCAGCAGTTTTGGTCGGGGGCGAGGAACTGAAGCTTTCTTT. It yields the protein CASSFGRGRGTEAFF.

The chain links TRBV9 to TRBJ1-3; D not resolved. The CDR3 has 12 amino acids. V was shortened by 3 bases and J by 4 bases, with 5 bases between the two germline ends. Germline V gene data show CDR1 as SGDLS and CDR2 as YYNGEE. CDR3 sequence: CASSAQGNTIYF. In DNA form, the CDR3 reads TGTGCCAGCAGCGCACAGGGAAACACCATATATTTT.

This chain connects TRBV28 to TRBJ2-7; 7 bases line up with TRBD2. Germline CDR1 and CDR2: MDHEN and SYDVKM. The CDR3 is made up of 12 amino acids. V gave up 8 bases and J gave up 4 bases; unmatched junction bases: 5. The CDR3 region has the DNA TGTGCCAGCCGCGGGAGTGTATACGAGCAGTACTTC. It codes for CASRGSVYEQYF.